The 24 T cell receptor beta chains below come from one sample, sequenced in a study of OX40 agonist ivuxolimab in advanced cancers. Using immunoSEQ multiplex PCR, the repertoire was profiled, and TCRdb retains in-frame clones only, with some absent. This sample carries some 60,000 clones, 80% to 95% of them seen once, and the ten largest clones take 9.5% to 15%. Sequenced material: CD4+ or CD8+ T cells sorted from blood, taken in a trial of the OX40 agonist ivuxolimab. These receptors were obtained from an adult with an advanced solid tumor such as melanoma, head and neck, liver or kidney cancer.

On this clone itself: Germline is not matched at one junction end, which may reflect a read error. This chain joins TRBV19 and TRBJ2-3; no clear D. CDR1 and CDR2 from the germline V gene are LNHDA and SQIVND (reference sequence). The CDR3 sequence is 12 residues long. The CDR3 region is CASSLRLDKQYF. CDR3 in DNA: TGTGCCAGTAGCCTTCGATTGGATAAGCAGTATTTT.

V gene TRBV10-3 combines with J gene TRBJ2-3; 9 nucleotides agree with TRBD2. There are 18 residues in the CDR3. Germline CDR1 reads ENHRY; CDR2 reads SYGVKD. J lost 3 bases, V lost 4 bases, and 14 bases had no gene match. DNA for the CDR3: TGTGCCATCAGTGGATTTCTCGGAGCGGGAGGCCGGACAGATACGCAGTATTTT. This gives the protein CAISGFLGAGGRTDTQYF.

CDR3 in DNA: TGCGCCAGCAGCACCCCGGGGGAAGCTAACTATGGCTACACCTTC. Translated, it gives CASSTPGEANYGYTF. This chain uses TRBV5-1 with TRBJ1-2, with D possibly matching TRBD1 (5 bases). The CDR3 is 15 amino acids. Per the germline V gene, CDR1 is SGHRS and CDR2 is YFSETQ. The V end lost 4 bases, the J end lost 0 bases, and 13 bases lay between the germline ends.

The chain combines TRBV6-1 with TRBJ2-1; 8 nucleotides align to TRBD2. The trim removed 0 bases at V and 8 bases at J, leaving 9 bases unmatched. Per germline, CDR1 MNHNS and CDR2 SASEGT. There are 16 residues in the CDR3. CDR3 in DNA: TGTGCCAGCAGTGAAGCGGATACAGCGGGAGTAGATGAGCAGTTCTTC. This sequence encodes CASSEADTAGVDEQFF.

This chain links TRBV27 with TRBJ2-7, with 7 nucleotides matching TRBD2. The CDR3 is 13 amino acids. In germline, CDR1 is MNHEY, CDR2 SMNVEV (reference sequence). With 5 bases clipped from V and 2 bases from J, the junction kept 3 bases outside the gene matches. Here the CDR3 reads CASSAGTTYEQYF. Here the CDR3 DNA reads TGTGCCAGCAGTGCCGGGACTACCTACGAGCAGTACTTC.

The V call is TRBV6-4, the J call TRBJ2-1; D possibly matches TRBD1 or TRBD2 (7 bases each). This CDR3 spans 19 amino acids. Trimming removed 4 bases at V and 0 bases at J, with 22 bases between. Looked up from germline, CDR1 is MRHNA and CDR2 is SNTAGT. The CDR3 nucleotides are TGTGCCAGCAGTGGGGGAATTGGGGGAGGGGGCTCCTCCTACAATGAGCAGTTCTTC. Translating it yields CASSGGIGGGGSSYNEQFF.

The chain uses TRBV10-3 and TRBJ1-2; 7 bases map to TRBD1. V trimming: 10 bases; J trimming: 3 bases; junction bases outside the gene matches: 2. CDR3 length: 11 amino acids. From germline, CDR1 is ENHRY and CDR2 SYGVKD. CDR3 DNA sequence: TGTGCCACTGGGACAGACTATGGCTACACCTTC. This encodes CATGTDYGYTF.

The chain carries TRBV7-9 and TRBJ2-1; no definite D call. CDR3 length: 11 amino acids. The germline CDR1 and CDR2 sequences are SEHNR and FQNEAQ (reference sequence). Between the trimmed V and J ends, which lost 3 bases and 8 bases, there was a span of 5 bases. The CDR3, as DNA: TGTGCCAGCAGCTTTACCGATGAGCAGTTCTTC. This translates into CASSFTDEQFF.

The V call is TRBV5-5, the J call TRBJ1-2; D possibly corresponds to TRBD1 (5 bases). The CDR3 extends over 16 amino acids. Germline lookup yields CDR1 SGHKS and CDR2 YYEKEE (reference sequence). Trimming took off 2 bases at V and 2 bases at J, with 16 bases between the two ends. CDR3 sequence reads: CASSFTGQGLNYGYTF. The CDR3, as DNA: TGTGCCAGCAGCTTTACCGGCCAGGGCCTAAACTATGGCTACACCTTC.

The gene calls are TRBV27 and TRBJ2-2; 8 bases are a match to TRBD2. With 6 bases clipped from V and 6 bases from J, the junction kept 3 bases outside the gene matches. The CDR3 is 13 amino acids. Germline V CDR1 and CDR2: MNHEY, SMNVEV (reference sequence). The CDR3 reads CASRFGGAGELFF. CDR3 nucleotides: TGTGCCAGCAGGTTCGGGGGGGCCGGGGAGCTGTTTTTT.

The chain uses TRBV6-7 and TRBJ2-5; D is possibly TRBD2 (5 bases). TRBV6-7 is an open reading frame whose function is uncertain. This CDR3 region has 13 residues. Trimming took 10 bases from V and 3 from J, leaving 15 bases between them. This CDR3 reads CAILGSSEETQYF. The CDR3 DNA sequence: TGTGCCATTCTAGGGAGTTCAGAAGAGACCCAGTACTTC.

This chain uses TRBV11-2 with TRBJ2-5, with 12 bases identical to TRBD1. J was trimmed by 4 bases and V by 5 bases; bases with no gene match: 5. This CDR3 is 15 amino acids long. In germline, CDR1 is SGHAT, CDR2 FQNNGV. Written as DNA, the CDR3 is TGTGCCAGCAGCCCCGGGACAGGGGGCTCAGAGACCCAGTACTTC. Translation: CASSPGTGGSETQYF.

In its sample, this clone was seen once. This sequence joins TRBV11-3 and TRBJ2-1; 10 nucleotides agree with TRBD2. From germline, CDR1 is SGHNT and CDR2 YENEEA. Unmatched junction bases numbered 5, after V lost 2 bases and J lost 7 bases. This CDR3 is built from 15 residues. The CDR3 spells CASSLLAGVRNEQFF. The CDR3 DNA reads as TGTGCCAGCAGCTTACTAGCGGGAGTTCGGAATGAGCAGTTCTTC.

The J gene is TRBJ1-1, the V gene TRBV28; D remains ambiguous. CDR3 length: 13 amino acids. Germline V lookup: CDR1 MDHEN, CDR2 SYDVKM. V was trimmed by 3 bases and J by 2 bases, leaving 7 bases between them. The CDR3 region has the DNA TGTGCCAGCAGTTTGGTCAGTAACACTGAAGCTTTCTTT. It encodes CASSLVSNTEAFF.

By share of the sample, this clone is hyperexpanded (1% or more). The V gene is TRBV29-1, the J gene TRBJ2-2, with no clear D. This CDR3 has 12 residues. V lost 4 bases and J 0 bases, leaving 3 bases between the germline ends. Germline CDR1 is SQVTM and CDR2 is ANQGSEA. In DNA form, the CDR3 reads TGCAGCGTTGGTTCGAACACCGGGGAGCTGTTTTTT. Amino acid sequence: CSVGSNTGELFF.

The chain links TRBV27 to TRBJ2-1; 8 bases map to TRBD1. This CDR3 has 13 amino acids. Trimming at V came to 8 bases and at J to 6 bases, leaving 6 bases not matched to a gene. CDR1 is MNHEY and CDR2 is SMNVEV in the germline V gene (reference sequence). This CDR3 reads CASATGGFNEQFF. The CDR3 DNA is TGTGCCAGCGCAACAGGGGGGTTCAATGAGCAGTTCTTC.

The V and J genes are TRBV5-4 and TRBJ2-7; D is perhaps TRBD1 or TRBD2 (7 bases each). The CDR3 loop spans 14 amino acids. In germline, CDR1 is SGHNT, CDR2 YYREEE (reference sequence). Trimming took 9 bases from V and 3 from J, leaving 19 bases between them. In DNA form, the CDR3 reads TGTGCCAAGACGCGGGGGACAGTTTACTACGAGCAGTACTTC. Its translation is CAKTRGTVYYEQYF.

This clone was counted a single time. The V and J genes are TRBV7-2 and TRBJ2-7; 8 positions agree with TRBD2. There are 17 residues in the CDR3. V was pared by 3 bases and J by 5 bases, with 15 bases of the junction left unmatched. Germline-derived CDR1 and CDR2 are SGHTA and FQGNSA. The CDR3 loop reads CASSFRTVGTSSHEQYF. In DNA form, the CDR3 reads TGTGCCAGCAGCTTCCGTACGGTCGGGACTAGTTCCCACGAGCAGTACTTC.

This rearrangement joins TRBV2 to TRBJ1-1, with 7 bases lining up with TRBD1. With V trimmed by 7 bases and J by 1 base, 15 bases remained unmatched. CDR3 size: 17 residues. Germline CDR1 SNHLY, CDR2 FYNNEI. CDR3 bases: TGTGCCAGCAACGATTTCTACCGGGACAGCCCGAACACTGAAGCTTTCTTT. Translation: CASNDFYRDSPNTEAFF. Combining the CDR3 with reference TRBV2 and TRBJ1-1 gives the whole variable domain EPEVTQTPSHQVTQMGQEVILRCVPISNHLYFYWYRQILGQKVEFLVSFYNNEISEKSEIFDDQFSVERPDGSNFTLKIRSTKLEDSAMYFCASNDFYRDSPNTEAFFGQGTRLTVV.

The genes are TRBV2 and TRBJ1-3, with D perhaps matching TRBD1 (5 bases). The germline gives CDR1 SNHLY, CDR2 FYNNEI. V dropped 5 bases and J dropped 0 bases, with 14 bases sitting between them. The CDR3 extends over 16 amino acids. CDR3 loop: CASSFNPTDSGNTIYF. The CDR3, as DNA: TGTGCCAGCAGTTTTAACCCGACAGACTCTGGAAACACCATATATTTT.

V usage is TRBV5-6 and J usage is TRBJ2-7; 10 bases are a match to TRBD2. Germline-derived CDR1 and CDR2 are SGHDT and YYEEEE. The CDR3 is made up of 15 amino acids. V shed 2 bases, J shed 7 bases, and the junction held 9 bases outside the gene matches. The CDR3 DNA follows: TGTGCCAGCAGCTTCGGGTTAGCGGGAGGTTATGAGCAGTACTTC. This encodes CASSFGLAGGYEQYF.

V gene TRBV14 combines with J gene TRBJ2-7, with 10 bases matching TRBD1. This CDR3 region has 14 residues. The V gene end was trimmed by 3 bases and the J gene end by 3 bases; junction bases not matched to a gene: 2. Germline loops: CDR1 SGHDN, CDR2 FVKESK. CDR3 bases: TGTGCCAGCAGCCATCGGGACAGGGGCTACGAGCAGTACTTC. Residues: CASSHRDRGYEQYF.

The CDR3 sequence is CAISIQGTSGKDSYNEQFF. The CDR3 nucleotides read TGTGCCATCAGCATTCAGGGGACTAGCGGGAAAGACTCCTACAATGAGCAGTTCTTC. The chain links TRBV10-3 to TRBJ2-1; 13 positions match TRBD2. The CDR3 is 19 amino acids. Germline CDR1 is ENHRY and CDR2 is SYGVKD. J gave up 0 bases and V 6 bases, and 11 bases lay outside the gene matches.

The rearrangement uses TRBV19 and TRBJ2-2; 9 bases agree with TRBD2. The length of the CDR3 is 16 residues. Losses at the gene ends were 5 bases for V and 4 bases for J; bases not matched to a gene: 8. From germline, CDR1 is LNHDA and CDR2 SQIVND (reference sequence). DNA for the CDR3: TGTGCCAGTAGTCTCTTAGCGGGAGATACCACCGGGGAGCTGTTTTTT. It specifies CASSLLAGDTTGELFF.